This passage covers 24 T cell receptor beta chains from one sample sequenced in a study of PD-L1 blockade in urothelial cancer. Time point here: pretreatment peripheral blood. TCRdb's table, derived via immunoSEQ multiplex PCR, lists solely in-frame clones and lacks some. The table lists about 50,000 clones, roughly four fifths of them singletons. This specimen was PBMCs, taken around atezolizumab (anti-PD-L1) treatment. The source of these receptors is a man aged 65 to 85 with urothelial cancer.

This clone appeared a single time. V and J are TRBV9 and TRBJ2-7, with TRBD2 matching over 10 bases. Germline CDR1 reads SGDLS; CDR2 reads YYNGEE. CDR3 size: 16 residues. The V gene end was trimmed by 0 bases and the J gene end by 4 bases; junction bases not matched to a gene: 7. CDR3 bases: TGTGCCAGCAGCGTAGGGGAGCGGGGGGGAATTTACGAGCAGTACTTC. Translated: CASSVGERGGIYEQYF.

The rearrangement joins TRBV7-2 to TRBJ2-1; a possible D gene is TRBD2 (6 bases). With 3 bases removed from V and 8 bases from J, the gap between germline ends came to 23 bases. The CDR3 length is 17 residues. Germline lookup yields CDR1 SGHTA and CDR2 FQGNSA. The CDR3 coding sequence is TGTGCCAGCAGCTTCCCGGCGGGGAAGGGGACCTCCGATGAGCAGTTCTTC. Protein: CASSFPAGKGTSDEQFF.

The chain combines TRBV9 with TRBJ1-3; tentatively, D is TRBD1 (6 bases). The CDR3 consists of 16 residues. V lost 4 bases and J 0 bases, leaving 14 bases between the germline ends. Germline values: CDR1 SGDLS, CDR2 YYNGEE. CDR3 loop: CASSPPDSSSGNTIYF. CDR3 sequence (DNA): TGTGCCAGCAGCCCCCCGGACAGTTCCTCTGGAAACACCATATATTTT.

This clone was recorded only once. V gene TRBV5-4 combines with J gene TRBJ2-7; D uncertain. Per the germline V gene, CDR1 is SGHNT and CDR2 is YYREEE (reference sequence). Trimming pared 4 bases from V and 0 bases from J, leaving 8 bases between. The length of the CDR3 is 13 residues. The CDR3, as DNA: TGTGCCAGCAGCGCCGGGTCCTCCTACGAGCAGTACTTC. Protein: CASSAGSSYEQYF. The full variable domain, completed using reference TRBV5-4 and TRBJ2-7, is ETGVTQSPTHLIKTRGQQVTLRCSSQSGHNTVSWYQQALGQGPQFIFQYYREEENGRGNFPPRFSGLQFPNYSSELNVNALELDDSALYLCASSAGSSYEQYFGPGTRLTVT.

J is TRBJ2-7 and V is TRBV7-2, with unresolved D. This CDR3 region has 11 residues. Trimming cost V 4 bases and J 3 bases, with 4 bases left between them. The V gene's germline CDR1 is SGHTA and CDR2 FQGNSA. The CDR3 region is CASSYYYEQYF. DNA for the CDR3: TGTGCCAGCAGCTACTACTACGAGCAGTACTTC.

This rearrangement joins TRBV30 to TRBJ2-2; a weak D match, TRBD2 (7 bases). Germline lookup yields CDR1 GTSNPN and CDR2 SVGIG (reference sequence). Trimming removed 3 bases from V and 2 bases from J, with 16 bases in between. This CDR3 is 16 amino acids long. CDR3 nucleotides: TGTGCCTGGAGGGGGGCGGCGGGGGTCAACACCGGGGAGCTGTTTTTT. Translated, it gives CAWRGAAGVNTGELFF.

The V and J genes are TRBV2 and TRBJ2-5, with 8 bases matching TRBD1. The germline V gene encodes CDR1 SNHLY and CDR2 FYNNEI. The ends lost 5 bases at V and 5 bases at J; junction bases unmatched: 7. CDR3 length equals 14 residues. Here the CDR3 reads CASSWSQGVETQYF. CDR3 coding DNA: TGTGCCAGCAGTTGGTCACAGGGGGTTGAGACCCAGTACTTC.

CDR3 protein: CASSSWTVPFTDTQYF. The DNA for the CDR3 is TGTGCCAGCAGTTCGTGGACAGTTCCATTCACAGATACGCAGTATTTT. The chain links TRBV28 to TRBJ2-3; D perhaps matches TRBD1 (6 bases). Germline CDR1 reads MDHEN; CDR2 reads SYDVKM. V dropped 4 bases and J dropped 2 bases, with 16 bases sitting between them. The CDR3 spans 16 residues.

The gene calls are TRBV9 and TRBJ2-7, with D perhaps TRBD2 (5 bases). This CDR3 comprises 13 residues. V gave up 0 bases and J gave up 4 bases, with 8 bases separating them. Germline CDR1 reads SGDLS; CDR2 reads YYNGEE. This chain's CDR3 is CASSVVEGYEQYF. CDR3 in DNA: TGTGCCAGCAGCGTAGTTGAGGGATACGAGCAGTACTTC.

The chain employs TRBV9 and TRBJ1-2, with a possible D match to TRBD1 (5 bases). Germline CDR1 is SGDLS and CDR2 is YYNGEE. The germline V and J ends were trimmed by 0 bases and 6 bases, with 15 bases remaining between them. This CDR3 spans 15 amino acids. The CDR3 loop reads CASSVGVLKGHGYTF. In DNA form, the CDR3 reads TGTGCCAGCAGCGTAGGCGTCTTAAAGGGGCATGGCTACACCTTC.

The chain recombines TRBV18 with TRBJ2-3, with D perhaps TRBD1 (5 bases). CDR3 size: 16 residues. V lost 0 bases, J lost 1 base, and 11 bases lay in between. The germline CDR1 and CDR2 sequences are KGHSH and LQKENI. The CDR3 coding sequence is TGTGCCAGCTCACCACCGGACCAGGGCGGCACAGATACGCAGTATTTT. Protein: CASSPPDQGGTDTQYF.

This chain links TRBV10-3 with TRBJ2-7, with a tentative D call TRBD2 (7 bases). The germline V gene encodes CDR1 ENHRY and CDR2 SYGVKD. The CDR3 spans 16 residues. V was clipped by 0 bases and J by 2 bases, with 14 bases between them. The CDR3 is CAISESRGGSTYEQYF. CDR3 nucleotides: TGTGCCATCAGTGAGTCGAGGGGGGGCAGCACCTACGAGCAGTACTTC.

J is TRBJ2-5 and V is TRBV9; TRBD2 agrees at 14 bases. The J segment lost 5 bases and the V segment lost 7 bases, leaving 10 bases of the junction unmatched. Germline CDR1 is SGDLS and CDR2 is YYNGEE. The CDR3 loop spans 16 amino acids. CDR3 in amino acids: CASGETSGRARETQYF. The CDR3 DNA reads as TGTGCCAGCGGGGAGACTAGCGGGAGGGCTCGGGAGACCCAGTACTTC.

This clone was recorded only once. The gene calls are TRBV6-5 and TRBJ1-1; D unclear. CDR1 and CDR2 (germline): MNHEY, SVGAGI. The CDR3 has 14 amino acids. V was clipped by 3 bases and J by 5 bases, with 13 bases between them. CDR3 in amino acids: CASSYNRRQTEAFF. In DNA, the CDR3 is TGTGCCAGCAGTTATAATAGGAGGCAGACTGAAGCTTTCTTT.

This sequence joins TRBV28 and TRBJ2-2; D is unclear. This CDR3 has 13 amino acids. Germline-derived CDR1 and CDR2 are MDHEN and SYDVKM. The V end lost 2 bases, the J end lost 8 bases, and 9 bases lay between the germline ends. In DNA form, the CDR3 reads TGTGCCAGCAGTTTACTCGCCAGGGGGGAGCTGTTTTTT. This encodes CASSLLARGELFF.

The V call is TRBV2, the J call TRBJ2-5; 16 bases are a match to TRBD2. This CDR3 has 16 amino acids. Germline V gives CDR1 SNHLY, CDR2 FYNNEI. J lost 1 base, V lost 6 bases, and 2 bases had no gene match. The CDR3 sequence: CASRGLAGGVQETQYF. Written as DNA, the CDR3 is TGTGCCAGCAGGGGACTAGCGGGGGGGGTCCAAGAGACCCAGTACTTC.

The DNA for the CDR3 is TGTGCCAGCGGGGGGGCCGGAGGAAACACCATATATTTT. Its protein product is CASGGAGGNTIYF. V gene TRBV6-5 combines with J gene TRBJ1-3; D is possibly TRBD1 (6 bases). The V gene's germline CDR1 is MNHEY and CDR2 SVGAGI. V dropped 8 bases and J dropped 4 bases, with 12 bases sitting between them. The CDR3 is made up of 13 amino acids.

The chain joins TRBV7-3 to TRBJ2-2; 7 bases are a match to TRBD2. The V segment lost 1 base and the J segment 6 bases; nucleotides outside the gene matches: 5. From germline, CDR1 is SGHTA and CDR2 FQGTGA. The CDR3 has 15 residues. The CDR3, as DNA: TGTGCCAGCAGCTTAAGTCGGGGGGTGTCCGGGGAGCTGTTTTTT. Residues: CASSLSRGVSGELFF.

V and J are TRBV9 and TRBJ2-1; 7 bases agree with TRBD1. CDR3 length equals 16 residues. Per the germline V gene, CDR1 is SGDLS and CDR2 is YYNGEE. The V and J ends lost 4 bases and 0 bases, in that order; junction bases with no gene match: 7. CDR3 bases: TGTGCCAGCAGCTCAACAGGGGCCAGCTCCTACAATGAGCAGTTCTTC. It encodes CASSSTGASSYNEQFF.

The V and J genes are TRBV29-1 and TRBJ2-7; D call uncertain. Germline CDR1 and CDR2: SQVTM and ANQGSEA. V was shortened by 4 bases and J by 3 bases, with 19 bases between the two germline ends. The CDR3 is 15 amino acids. CDR3 DNA: TGCAGCGTTGCGGATCAGGTGCCCCAAAGCTACGAGCAGTACTTC. It specifies CSVADQVPQSYEQYF.

The chain links TRBV25-1 to TRBJ2-7; a weak D match, TRBD2 (5 bases). The CDR3 covers 12 residues. Germline V gives CDR1 MGHDK, CDR2 SYGVNS. Trimming removed 1 base from V and 8 bases from J, with 9 bases in between. The CDR3 reads CASSEFSAQQYF. Written as DNA, the CDR3 is TGTGCCAGCAGTGAATTTAGCGCCCAGCAGTACTTC.

The V call is TRBV28, the J call TRBJ1-4, with 7 bases identical to TRBD1. Per the germline V gene, CDR1 is MDHEN and CDR2 is SYDVKM. This CDR3 is 15 amino acids long. J lost 5 bases, V lost 5 bases, and 8 bases had no gene match. The CDR3 DNA is TGTGCCAGCAGTCCACAGGGGCTGGGGAATGAAAAACTGTTTTTT. Translated: CASSPQGLGNEKLFF.

V gene TRBV6-1 combines with J gene TRBJ2-1, with TRBD2 identical over 10 bases. The V gene end was trimmed by 7 bases and the J gene end by 9 bases; junction bases not matched to a gene: 3. This CDR3 is built from 12 residues. The germline gives CDR1 MNHNS, CDR2 SASEGT. This chain's CDR3 is CASKREGSEQFF. The CDR3 nucleotides are TGTGCCAGCAAGCGGGAGGGAAGTGAGCAGTTCTTC.

This chain connects TRBV27 to TRBJ2-3, with TRBD1 as a possible D gene (6 bases). The germline CDR1 and CDR2 sequences are MNHEY and SMNVEV (reference sequence). CDR3 length equals 16 residues. V was clipped by 5 bases and J by 4 bases, with 19 bases between them. The CDR3 is CASSLFFGTRSDTQYF. The CDR3 DNA reads TGTGCCAGCAGTCTCTTCTTTGGGACACGATCAGATACGCAGTATTTT.